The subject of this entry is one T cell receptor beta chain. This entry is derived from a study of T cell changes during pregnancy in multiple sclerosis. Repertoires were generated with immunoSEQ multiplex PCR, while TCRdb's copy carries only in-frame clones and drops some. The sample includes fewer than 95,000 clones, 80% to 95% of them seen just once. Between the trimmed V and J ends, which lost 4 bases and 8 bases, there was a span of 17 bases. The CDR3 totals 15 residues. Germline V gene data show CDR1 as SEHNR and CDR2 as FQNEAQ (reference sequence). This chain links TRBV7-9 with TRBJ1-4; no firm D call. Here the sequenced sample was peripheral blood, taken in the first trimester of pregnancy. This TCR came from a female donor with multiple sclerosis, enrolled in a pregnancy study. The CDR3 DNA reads TGTGCCAGCAGCTCCTCGGGAGCCCCAGGAGAAAAACTGTTTTTT. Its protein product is CASSSSGAPGEKLFF.